These 25 T cell receptor beta chains came from one sample sequenced in a study of cytomegalovirus exposure and HLA in healthy donors (dated by TCRdb to 2015 to 2018). Receptors were amplified or captured by the immunoSEQ multiplex PCR assay. The multiplex PCR relied on a mix of 60 forward primers for TCR Vbeta segments and 13 reverse primers for TCR Jbeta segments. In TCRdb, the immuneACCESS table is reduced to in-frame sequences with V and J assigned. These tables do not hold every clone; where another copy was compared, an unresolved V gene accounts for under half, and the others remain unexplained. Present in this sample are around 200,000 clones, 80% to 90% of which were seen just once. The ten top clones hold around 0.31% of the sample. The sample was PBMCs. Every receptor here comes from a young woman in good health and CMV-seronegative.

This chain joins TRBV6-6 and TRBJ1-3, with TRBD1 identical over 8 bases. Losses at the gene ends were 2 bases for V and 4 bases for J; bases not matched to a gene: 4. The length of the CDR3 is 15 residues. Germline V gene lookup returns CDR1 MNHNY and CDR2 SVGAGI (reference sequence). The DNA of the CDR3 is TGTGCCAGCAGTTACCCCGGGACAGGAGGAAACACCATATATTTT. Translated, it gives CASSYPGTGGNTIYF.

V and J are TRBV28 and TRBJ2-7; TRBD1 matches 9 bases. Germline V gene lookup returns CDR1 MDHEN and CDR2 SYDVKM. After removal of 1 base from V and 3 bases from J, the junction contained 7 bases not matched to a gene. This CDR3 has 16 amino acids. Here the CDR3 reads CASSLSWDRVDYEQYF. The CDR3 DNA reads TGTGCCAGCAGTTTATCGTGGGACAGGGTGGACTACGAGCAGTACTTC. The whole variable domain, filled in from reference TRBV28 and TRBJ2-7, reads DVKVTQSSRYLVKRTGEKVFLECVQDMDHENMFWYRQDPGLGLRLIYFSYDVKMKEKGDIPEGYSVSREKKERFSLILESASTNQTSMYLCASSLSWDRVDYEQYFGPGTRLTVT.

About this clone itself: The sample contains more than one DNA sequence encoding this CDR3. V gene TRBV19 combines with J gene TRBJ1-5, with a tentative D call TRBD1 (5 bases). The ends were cut back, 4 bases at V and 4 bases at J, with 8 bases in the middle. Germline CDR1 is LNHDA and CDR2 is SQIVND (reference sequence). The CDR3 runs to 13 residues. For the CDR3, the DNA is TGTGCCAGTAGTACGGGGGGAAATCAGCCCCAGCATTTT. Translated, it gives CASSTGGNQPQHF.

The V and J genes are TRBV5-5 and TRBJ1-2, with TRBD1 matching 7 bases. This CDR3 region has 16 residues. Per germline, CDR1 SGHKS and CDR2 YYEKEE (reference sequence). The J segment lost 0 bases and the V segment lost 5 bases, leaving 10 bases of the junction unmatched. This chain's CDR3 is CASSQTGYAANYGYTF. CDR3 bases: TGTGCCAGCAGTCAGACAGGGTACGCTGCTAACTATGGCTACACCTTC.

The chain has TRBV5-1 and TRBJ2-3, with 7 bases lining up with TRBD1. Germline CDR1 and CDR2: SGHRS and YFSETQ. The CDR3 is made up of 14 amino acids. V was clipped by 4 bases and J by 7 bases; unmatched bases: 9. The CDR3 region has the DNA TGCGCCAGCAGCACGGTGCAGGGGGTAAATACGCAGTATTTT. Protein: CASSTVQGVNTQYF.

V and J are TRBV6-1 and TRBJ2-1, with 9 nucleotides matching TRBD2. J lost 9 bases, V lost 7 bases, and 10 bases had no gene match. CDR1 and CDR2 from the germline V gene are MNHNS and SASEGT. The CDR3 contains 14 residues. The CDR3 DNA sequence: TGTGCCAGCAAGTTAAGCGGGAGGTCGGGTGAGCAGTTCTTC. Translation: CASKLSGRSGEQFF.

This chain joins TRBV27 and TRBJ2-1; perhaps TRBD1 as D (5 bases). Germline assignment: CDR1 MNHEY and CDR2 SMNVEV (reference sequence). The CDR3 has 14 amino acids. Trimming left V 2 bases short and J 3 bases short, with 8 bases between. The CDR3 loop reads CASSLQDSYNEQFF. The CDR3, as DNA: TGTGCCAGCAGTTTACAAGACAGCTACAATGAGCAGTTCTTC.

The CDR3 sequence: CSVRQANEKLFF. The CDR3 DNA is TGCAGCGTTAGACAGGCTAATGAAAAACTGTTTTTT. The chain employs TRBV29-1 and TRBJ1-4, with D tentatively TRBD1 (6 bases). The germline V and J ends were trimmed by 5 bases and 3 bases, with 7 bases remaining between them. The length of the CDR3 is 12 residues. CDR1 and CDR2 from the germline V gene are SQVTM and ANQGSEA.

V gene TRBV7-8 combines with J gene TRBJ2-4; the D gene is possibly TRBD1 (6 bases). The CDR3 has 15 amino acids. Germline loops: CDR1 SGHVS, CDR2 FQNEAQ. Trimming removed 1 base at V and 7 bases at J, with 14 bases between. This chain's CDR3 is CASSLVGTLGNIQYF. The CDR3, as DNA: TGTGCCAGCAGCTTAGTAGGGACACTCGGGAACATTCAGTACTTC. Full variable domain (missing parts from reference TRBV7-8 and TRBJ2-4): GAGVSQSPRYKVAKRGQDVALRCDPISGHVSLFWYQQALGQGPEFLTYFQNEAQLDKSGLPSDRFFAERPEGSVSTLKIQRTQQEDSAVYLCASSLVGTLGNIQYFGAGTRLSVL.

The genes are TRBV1 and TRBJ2-7; the table's D call, TRBD2, has no DNA check behind it. TRBV1 is labeled a pseudogene. CDR3 length: 16 residues. CDR3 in DNA: TGCACCAGCAGCCAAGACGTGCGGGGGGTCTCCTACGAGCAGTACTTC. Translating it yields CTSSQDVRGVSYEQYF.

The V call is TRBV10-2, the J call TRBJ2-7; 11 nucleotides line up with TRBD2. This CDR3 spans 16 amino acids. The ends lost 3 bases at V and 3 bases at J; junction bases unmatched: 7. From germline, CDR1 is WSHSY and CDR2 SAAADI. As DNA, the CDR3 is TGCGCCAGCAGTGATCCTCCCGGGACTAGCGGCTACGAGCAGTACTTC. Its protein product is CASSDPPGTSGYEQYF.

CDR3 protein: CASSYQEGWYEQYF. The CDR3, as DNA: TGTGCCAGCAGTTACCAGGAGGGATGGTACGAGCAGTACTTC. The genes are TRBV6-5 and TRBJ2-7, with D perhaps TRBD2 (6 bases). Germline CDR1 and CDR2: MNHEY and SVGAGI. The ends were cut back, 2 bases at V and 4 bases at J, with 12 bases in the middle. The CDR3 is 14 amino acids.

This chain uses TRBV6-1 with TRBJ2-1; no clear D gene. Trimming pared 5 bases from V and 6 bases from J, leaving 11 bases between. CDR3 length: 13 amino acids. Germline CDR1 reads MNHNS; CDR2 reads SASEGT. The CDR3 DNA is TGTGCCAGCAGTTTCCGACTTTTCAATGAGCAGTTCTTC. Residues: CASSFRLFNEQFF.

About this clone: A junction boundary mismatches the germline segment, possibly from a read error. This sequence joins TRBV7-9 and TRBJ2-5; perhaps TRBD2 as D (5 bases). Germline loops: CDR1 SEHNR, CDR2 FQNEAQ (reference sequence). CDR3 length: 12 amino acids. The CDR3 DNA reads as TGTGCCAGCAGCGGACTGCAAGGGACCCAGTACTTC. Translating it yields CASSGLQGTQYF.

The V gene is TRBV28, the J gene TRBJ1-2; D is unclear. Germline-derived CDR1 and CDR2 are MDHEN and SYDVKM. V was trimmed by 2 bases and J by 7 bases, leaving 17 bases between them. CDR3 length equals 15 residues. CDR3 in amino acids: CASSLSRNLVAGYTF. DNA of the CDR3: TGTGCCAGCAGTTTAAGTAGAAACCTGGTTGCTGGCTACACCTTC.

This chain joins TRBV6-1 and TRBJ2-1; TRBD1 aligns across 7 bases. CDR1 is MNHNS, CDR2 SASEGT, per germline. With V trimmed by 5 bases and J by 5 bases, 6 bases remained unmatched. This CDR3 spans 14 amino acids. The CDR3 here is CASSTPGTDNEQFF. CDR3 DNA sequence: TGTGCCAGCAGTACACCCGGGACAGACAATGAGCAGTTCTTC.

The rearrangement uses TRBV4-2 and TRBJ2-5; D is unclear. This CDR3 region has 12 residues. V lost 3 bases and J 9 bases, leaving 11 bases between the germline ends. From germline, CDR1 is LGHNA and CDR2 YNFKEQ. The CDR3 nucleotides are TGTGCCAGCAGCCAGGGCGTGATCCCCCAGTACTTC. Translating gives CASSQGVIPQYF.

The chain recombines TRBV29-1 with TRBJ1-2; TRBD1 matches 7 bases. V shed 4 bases, J shed 1 base, and the junction held 3 bases outside the gene matches. The CDR3 totals 13 residues. Germline V gene data show CDR1 as SQVTM and CDR2 as ANQGSEA. The CDR3 is CSVVTGFNYGYTF. CDR3 coding DNA: TGCAGCGTTGTGACAGGGTTTAACTATGGCTACACCTTC.

The table lists this clone with a few counts. The rearrangement links TRBV6-1 to TRBJ1-1; no firm D call. V was clipped by 4 bases and J by 5 bases, with 14 bases between them. Germline-derived CDR1 and CDR2 are MNHNS and SASEGT. The CDR3 has 14 amino acids. CDR3 protein: CASSVQYGWTEAFF. The CDR3 region has the DNA TGTGCCAGCAGTGTTCAATACGGGTGGACTGAAGCTTTCTTT.

This clone appeared a few times. The chain links TRBV15 to TRBJ2-6; TRBD2 is a possible D gene (5 bases). The germline V gene has CDR1 LNHNV and CDR2 YYDKDF (reference sequence). The CDR3 covers 17 residues. V dropped 0 bases and J dropped 0 bases, with 9 bases sitting between them. DNA for the CDR3: TGTGCCACCAGCAGAGAGAATGACTACTCTGGGGCCAACGTCCTGACTTTC. This encodes CATSRENDYSGANVLTF.

V usage is TRBV19 and J usage is TRBJ2-3; 11 positions agree with TRBD2. This CDR3 region has 19 residues. After removal of 3 bases from V and 2 bases from J, the junction contained 13 bases not matched to a gene. Per the germline V gene, CDR1 is LNHDA and CDR2 is SQIVND (reference sequence). The CDR3: CASSMDALAGGSPTDTQYF. Written as DNA, the CDR3 is TGTGCCAGTAGTATGGACGCTCTAGCGGGGGGCTCCCCCACAGATACGCAGTATTTT.

This sequence joins TRBV2 and TRBJ2-1; 10 bases are shared with TRBD2. The V segment lost 5 bases and the J segment 9 bases; nucleotides outside the gene matches: 7. CDR1 and CDR2 from the germline V gene are SNHLY and FYNNEI. This CDR3 has 14 amino acids. For the CDR3, the DNA is TGTGCCAGCAGTCTAGCGGGGGAGCGCACTGAGCAGTTCTTC. This gives the protein CASSLAGERTEQFF.

The J gene is TRBJ1-6, the V gene TRBV7-8, with D unresolved. Germline assignment: CDR1 SGHVS and CDR2 FQNEAQ. This CDR3 spans 15 amino acids. V shed 0 bases and J shed 7 bases, with 10 bases lying between them. This CDR3 is CASSLASGGNSPLHF. The CDR3 DNA follows: TGTGCCAGCAGCTTAGCGTCGGGTGGCAATTCACCCCTCCACTTT.

The chain recombines TRBV5-1 with TRBJ2-1; D gene uncertain. Germline CDR1 SGHRS, CDR2 YFSETQ. The ends were cut back, 0 bases at V and 2 bases at J, with 3 bases in the middle. This CDR3 region has 13 residues. The CDR3 DNA reads as TGCGCCAGCAGCTTGGTCGCCTACAATGAGCAGTTCTTC. It yields the protein CASSLVAYNEQFF.

This clone was recorded only once. The chain couples TRBV5-1 to TRBJ2-7; 9 nucleotides agree with TRBD1. The CDR3 length is 15 residues. V dropped 2 bases and J dropped 2; count of bases not matched to a gene: 5. The germline gives CDR1 SGHRS, CDR2 YFSETQ. CDR3 bases: TGCGCCAGCAGCTTAGAGGGGGACAGGGCCTACGAGCAGTACTTC. Protein: CASSLEGDRAYEQYF.